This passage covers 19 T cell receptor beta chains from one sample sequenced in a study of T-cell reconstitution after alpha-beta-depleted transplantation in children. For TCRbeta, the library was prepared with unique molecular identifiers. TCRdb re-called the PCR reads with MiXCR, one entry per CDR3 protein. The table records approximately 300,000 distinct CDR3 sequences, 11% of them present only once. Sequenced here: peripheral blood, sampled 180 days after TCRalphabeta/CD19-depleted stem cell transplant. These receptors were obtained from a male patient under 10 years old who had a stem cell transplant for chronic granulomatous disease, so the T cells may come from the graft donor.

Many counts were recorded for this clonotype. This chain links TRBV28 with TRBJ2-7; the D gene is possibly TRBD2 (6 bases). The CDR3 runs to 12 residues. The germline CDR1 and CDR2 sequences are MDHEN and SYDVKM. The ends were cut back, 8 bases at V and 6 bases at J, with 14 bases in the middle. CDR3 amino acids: CASPDPGGEQYF. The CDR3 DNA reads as TGTGCCAGCCCCGATCCCGGGGGCGAGCAGTACTTC.

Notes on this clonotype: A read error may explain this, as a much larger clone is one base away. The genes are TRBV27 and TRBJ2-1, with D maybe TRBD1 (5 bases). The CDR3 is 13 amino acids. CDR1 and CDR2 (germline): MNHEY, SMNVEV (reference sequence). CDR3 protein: CVSSPGNPHEQFF. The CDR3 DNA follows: TGTGTCAGCAGTCCAGGGAACCCCCATGAGCAGTTCTTC.

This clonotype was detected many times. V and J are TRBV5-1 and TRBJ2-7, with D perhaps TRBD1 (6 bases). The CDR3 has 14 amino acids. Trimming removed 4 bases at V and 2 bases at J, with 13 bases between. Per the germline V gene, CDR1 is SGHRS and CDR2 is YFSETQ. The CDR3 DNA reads TGCGCCAGCAGCGCCGGACAGAGCCCCTACGAGCAGTACTTC. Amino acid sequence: CASSAGQSPYEQYF.

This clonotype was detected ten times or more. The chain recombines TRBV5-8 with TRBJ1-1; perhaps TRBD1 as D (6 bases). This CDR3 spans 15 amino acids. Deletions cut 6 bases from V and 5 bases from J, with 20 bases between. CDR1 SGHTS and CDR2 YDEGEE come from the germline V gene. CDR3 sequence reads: CASNPLGRRGTEAFF. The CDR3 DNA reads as TGTGCCAGCAACCCCCTGGGCAGGAGGGGGACTGAAGCTTTCTTT.

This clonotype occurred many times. CDR3 nucleotide sequence: TGCGCCAGCAGCTTGGGGCAGGGGCGATCGAACACCGGGGAGCTGTTTTTT. Its protein is CASSLGQGRSNTGELFF. The chain is built from TRBV5-1 and TRBJ2-2, with TRBD1 as a possible D gene (6 bases). The CDR3 runs 17 residues. The germline V and J ends were trimmed by 0 bases and 0 bases, with 12 bases remaining between them. In germline, CDR1 is SGHRS, CDR2 YFSETQ.

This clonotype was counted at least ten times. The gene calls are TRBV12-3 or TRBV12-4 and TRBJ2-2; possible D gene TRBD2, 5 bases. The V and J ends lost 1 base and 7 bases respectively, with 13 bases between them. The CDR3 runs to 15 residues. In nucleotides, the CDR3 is TGTGCCAGCAGTTTAGGGACTGGCCGCAGCGGGGAGCTGTTTTTT. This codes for CASSLGTGRSGELFF.

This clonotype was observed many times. The CDR3: CASVTAGSSYEQYF. The CDR3 region has the DNA TGTGCCAGCGTTACAGCGGGGAGCTCCTACGAGCAGTACTTC. The chain is built from TRBV28 and TRBJ2-7; 7 bases align to TRBD2. The CDR3 extends over 14 amino acids. Unmatched junction bases numbered 7, after V lost 8 bases and J lost 0 bases. Germline V lookup: CDR1 MDHEN, CDR2 SYDVKM.

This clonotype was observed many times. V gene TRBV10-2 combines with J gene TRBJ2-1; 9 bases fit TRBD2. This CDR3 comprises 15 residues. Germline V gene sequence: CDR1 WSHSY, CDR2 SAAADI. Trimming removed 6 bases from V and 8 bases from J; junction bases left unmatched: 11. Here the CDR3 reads CASSPNPAGGYEQFF. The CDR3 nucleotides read TGCGCCAGCAGCCCTAACCCAGCGGGGGGCTATGAGCAGTTCTTC.

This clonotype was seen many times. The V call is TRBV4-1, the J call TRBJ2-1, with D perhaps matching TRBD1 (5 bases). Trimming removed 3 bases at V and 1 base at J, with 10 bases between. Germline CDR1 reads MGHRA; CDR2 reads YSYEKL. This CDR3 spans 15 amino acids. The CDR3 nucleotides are TGCGCCAGCAGCCAGGATACAGGATCCTACAATGAGCAGTTCTTC. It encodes CASSQDTGSYNEQFF.

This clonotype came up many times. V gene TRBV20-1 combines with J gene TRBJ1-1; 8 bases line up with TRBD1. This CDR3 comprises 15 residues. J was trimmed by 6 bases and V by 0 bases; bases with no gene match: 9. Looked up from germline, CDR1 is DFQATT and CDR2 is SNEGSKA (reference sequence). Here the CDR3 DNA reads TGCAGTGCTAGAGATCCACGACAGGGGACGGCTGAAGCTTTCTTT. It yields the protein CSARDPRQGTAEAFF.

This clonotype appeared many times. The CDR3 DNA follows: TGTGCCAGCAGTGCGAGAGGTAGCCGCAATGAGCAGTTCTTC. Translated: CASSARGSRNEQFF. V is TRBV2 and J is TRBJ2-1; D unresolved. V shed 4 bases and J shed 6 bases, with 13 bases lying between them. Looked up from germline, CDR1 is SNHLY and CDR2 is FYNNEI. The CDR3 has 14 amino acids.

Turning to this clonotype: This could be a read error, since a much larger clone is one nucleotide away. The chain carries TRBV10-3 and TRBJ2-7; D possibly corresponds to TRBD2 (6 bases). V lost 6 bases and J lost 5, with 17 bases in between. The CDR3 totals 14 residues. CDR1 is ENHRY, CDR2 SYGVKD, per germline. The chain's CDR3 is CAIRGGALGNEQYF. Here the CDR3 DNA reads TGTGCCATCAGGGGGGGAGCCCTGGGCAACGAGCAGTACTTC.

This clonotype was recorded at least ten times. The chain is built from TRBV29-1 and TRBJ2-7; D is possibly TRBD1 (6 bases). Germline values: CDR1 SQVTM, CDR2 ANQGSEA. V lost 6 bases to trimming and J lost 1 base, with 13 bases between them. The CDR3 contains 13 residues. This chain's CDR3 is CSVAPGQSYEQYF. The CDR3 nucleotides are TGCAGCGTCGCTCCTGGACAGTCCTACGAGCAGTACTTC.

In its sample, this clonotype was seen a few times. The chain's CDR3 is CSAAAINYGYTF. In nucleotides, the CDR3 is TGCAGTGCCGCAGCCATTAACTATGGCTACACCTTC. The V call is TRBV20-1, the J call TRBJ1-2; D gene ambiguous. The CDR3 has 12 residues. Germline CDR1 DFQATT, CDR2 SNEGSKA (reference sequence). Trimming removed 6 bases at V and 1 base at J, with 9 bases between.

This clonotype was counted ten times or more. CDR3 nucleotides: TGTGCCAGCAGTTTATCTGGACAGGGGGTCTCCTACGAGCAGTACTTC. Encoded protein: CASSLSGQGVSYEQYF. This chain uses TRBV27 with TRBJ2-7; 10 positions match TRBD1. This CDR3 spans 16 amino acids. V was clipped by 0 bases and J by 0 bases; unmatched bases: 2. Germline V CDR1 and CDR2: MNHEY, SMNVEV (reference sequence).

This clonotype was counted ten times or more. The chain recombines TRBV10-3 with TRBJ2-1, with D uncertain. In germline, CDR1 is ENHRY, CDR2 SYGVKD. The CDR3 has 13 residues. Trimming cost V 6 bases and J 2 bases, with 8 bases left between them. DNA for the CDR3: TGTGCCATCAGAGCTGACCCCTACAATGAGCAGTTCTTC. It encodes CAIRADPYNEQFF.

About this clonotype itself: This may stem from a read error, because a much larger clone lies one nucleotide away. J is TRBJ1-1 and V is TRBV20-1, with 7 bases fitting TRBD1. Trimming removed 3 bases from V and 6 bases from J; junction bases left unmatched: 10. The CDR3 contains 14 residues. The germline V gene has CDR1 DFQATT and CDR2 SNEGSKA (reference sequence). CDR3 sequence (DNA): TGCAGTGCTAGCCCGGGACAGACTTACGCTGAAGCTTTCTTT. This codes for CSASPGQTYAEAFF.

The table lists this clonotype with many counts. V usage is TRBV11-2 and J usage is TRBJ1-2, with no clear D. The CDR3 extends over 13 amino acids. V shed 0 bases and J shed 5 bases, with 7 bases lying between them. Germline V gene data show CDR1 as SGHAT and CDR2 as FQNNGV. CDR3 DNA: TGTGCCAGCAGCTTAGATCGTAGTTATGGCTACACCTTC. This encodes CASSLDRSYGYTF.

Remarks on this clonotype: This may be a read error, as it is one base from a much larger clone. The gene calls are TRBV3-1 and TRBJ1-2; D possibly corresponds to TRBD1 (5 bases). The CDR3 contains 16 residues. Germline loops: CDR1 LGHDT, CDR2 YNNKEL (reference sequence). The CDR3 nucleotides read TGTGCCAGCAGCCACGGTGGTGCCAGGGCCGCCTATGGCGACACCTTC. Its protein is CASSHGGARAAYGDTF.